This record looks at one TCR beta chain sequence and its context. Its specificity is unknown. The entry originates in a study of T-cell memory formation after mild COVID-19. Whole-study results and caveats: Shrinking CD4+ clones resided mostly in CM and EM, and CD8+ ones in EMRA. Pre-infection memory already had some responding clones, implying cross-reactive memory joined.

Trimming removed 6 bases at V and 0 bases at J, with 15 bases between. The CDR3 extends over 14 amino acids. CDR1 is SQVTM, CDR2 ANQGSEA, per germline. 5'RACE with constant-segment primers yielded barcoded, UMI-tagged TCR alpha and TCR beta cDNA libraries. TCRdb ran MiXCR on the 5' RACE reads and lists one entry per CDR3 protein. This table holds 70,000 to 100,000 distinct CDR3 sequences, about an eighth found once. The sequencing input was PBMCs or a T cell subset sorted from them (not recorded which). The receptor's source is an adult woman who had mild COVID-19 (a few samples of this study predate the infection). Cell type and time point are not known. The V gene is TRBV29-1, the J gene TRBJ2-7; possibly TRBD1 or TRBD2 for D (5 bases each). The CDR3 DNA sequence: TGCAGCGTCGAGGGGACGGGGAGCTCCTACGAGCAGTACTTC. Translated: CSVEGTGSSYEQYF.